This is a list of T cell receptor beta chains from one sample in a study of blood T cells in healthy people across ages. TCRdb called the 5' RACE reads again in MiXCR, with one record for every CDR3 protein. The sample contains some 1,000,000 distinct CDR3 sequences, 25% of which appear only once. The sample was also linked to a second study, of T cells of mothers and their children.

Sequences were obtained from blood. The source of these receptors is a girl aged 2-15 years in good health. Both conserved end residues are part of each CDR3. D genes are given only for firm matches. Size is stated for part of the rows, as once, few or many counts, or as a class when the clone is expanded.

-	TRBV3-1	TRBJ2-6	-	CASSQGGWSGANVLTF	TGTGCCAGCAGCCAAGGAGGGTGGTCTGGGGCCAACGTCCTGACTTTC
-	TRBV5-1	TRBJ2-3	-	CASSLFADTSTDTQYF	TGCGCCAGCAGCTTGTTTGCCGACACCAGCACAGATACGCAGTATTTT
-	TRBV18	TRBJ2-3	-	CASSIGTTSPDTQYF	TGTGCCAGCTCAATAGGGACCACCTCACCAGATACGCAGTATTTT
few	TRBV27	TRBJ2-4	-	CASKWGGAKNIQYF	TGTGCCAGCAAGTGGGGTGGAGCCAAAAACATTCAGTACTTC
few	TRBV29-1	TRBJ1-3	-	CSVELGQKGSGNTIYF	TGCAGCGTTGAACTCGGACAAAAGGGATCGGGAAACACCATATATTTT
few	TRBV20-1	TRBJ2-1	-	CSASGDISSF	TGCAGTGCTAGCGGGGATATTAGTTCGTTC
-	TRBV13	TRBJ2-1	-	CASSTLERHYDEQFF	TGTGCCAGCAGCACTTTAGAAAGGCACTACGATGAGCAGTTCTTC
-	TRBV29-1	TRBJ1-5	-	CSVHAGVNRVGSNQPQHF	TGCAGCGTGCATGCTGGGGTGAACAGGGTGGGTAGCAATCAGCCCCAGCATTTT
few	TRBV20-1	TRBJ2-5	-	CSARDSPGSWETQYF	TGCAGTGCTAGAGATTCCCCGGGGAGCTGGGAGACCCAGTACTTC
few	TRBV9	TRBJ2-1	TRBD2	CASSVGAGGLGEQFF	TGTGCCAGCAGCGTAGGGGCGGGGGGGCTCGGTGAGCAGTTCTTC
-	TRBV10-3	TRBJ1-3	-	CAIRRESGNTIYF	TGTGCCATCAGAAGGGAGTCAGGAAACACCATATATTTT
-	TRBV10-2	TRBJ1-1	-	CASSESNIADALMNTEAFF	TGCGCCAGCAGTGAGTCGAATATTGCAGACGCCCTAATGAACACTGAAGCTTTCTTT
-	TRBV12-3/TRBV12-4	TRBJ1-1	-	CASSFFPTGAFF	TGTGCCAGCAGTTTCTTTCCCACAGGAGCTTTCTTT
few	TRBV27	TRBJ2-7	-	CASSSTGYSEQYF	TGTGCCAGCAGTTCTACCGGCTACTCCGAGCAGTACTTC
-	TRBV4-1	TRBJ2-2	-	CASSQITNTGELFF	TGCGCCAGCAGCCAAATTACTAACACCGGGGAGCTGTTTTTT
-	TRBV28	TRBJ1-5	TRBD1	CASDREKQPQHF	TGTGCCAGCGACAGGGAGAAACAGCCCCAGCATTTT
-	TRBV9	TRBJ2-1	TRBD1	CASSVSGGQGVIQFF	TGTGCCAGCAGCGTTAGCGGGGGACAGGGGGTGATACAGTTCTTC
-	TRBV9	TRBJ2-5	TRBD1	CASSRTGTEKETQYF	TGTGCCAGCAGCAGAACCGGGACAGAGAAAGAGACCCAGTACTTC
-	TRBV7-9	TRBJ2-1	-	CASSLGTRGGSYNEQFF	TGTGCCAGCAGCTTAGGTACAAGGGGCGGCTCCTACAATGAGCAGTTCTTC
few	TRBV3-1	TRBJ1-1	TRBD1	CASSPSGTDTEAFF	TGTGCCAGCAGCCCGTCCGGGACAGACACTGAAGCTTTCTTT